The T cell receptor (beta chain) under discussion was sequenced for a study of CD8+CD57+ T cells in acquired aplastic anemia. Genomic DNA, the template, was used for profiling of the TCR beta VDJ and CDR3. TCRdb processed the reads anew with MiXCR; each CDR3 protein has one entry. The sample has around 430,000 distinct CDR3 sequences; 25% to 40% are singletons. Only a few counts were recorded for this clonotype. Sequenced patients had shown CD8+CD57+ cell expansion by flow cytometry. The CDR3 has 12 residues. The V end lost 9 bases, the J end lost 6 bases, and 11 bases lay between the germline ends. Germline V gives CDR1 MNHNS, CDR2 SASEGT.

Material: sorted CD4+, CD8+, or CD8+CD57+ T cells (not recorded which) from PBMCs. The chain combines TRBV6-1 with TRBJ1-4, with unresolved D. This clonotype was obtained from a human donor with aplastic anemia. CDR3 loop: CASCQADEKLFF. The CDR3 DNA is TGTGCCAGTTGCCAGGCCGATGAAAAACTGTTTTTT.